These T cell receptor beta chains were read from a single sample in a study of T cells in Graves' hyperthyroidism and ophthalmopathy. TCRdb reanalysed the multiplex PCR reads using MiXCR and keeps one entry per CDR3 protein. Of 450,000 to 550,000 distinct CDR3 sequences in the sample, approximately 25% were seen once. The sample consisted of blood. The origin of the receptors is a woman in her twenties or thirties with Graves' ophthalmopathy. Each CDR3 is given with its conserved first and last residue. D genes are given only for firm matches. The size entry is marked missing in some rows and otherwise reads once, few, many or a size class.

j_call d_call cdr3_length v_call clone_size cdr3_aa cdr3_nt
TRBJ2-3 TRBD1 16 TRBV27 - CASSRSDRVNTDTQYF TGTGCCAGCAGCCGAAGCGACAGGGTTAACACAGATACGCAGTATTTT
TRBJ2-4 - 12 TRBV12-3/TRBV12-4 - CASSRDGALQYF TGTGCCAGCAGTCGGGACGGGGCCCTTCAGTACTTC
TRBJ1-2 - 14 TRBV6-5 many CASSYGREDYGYTF TGTGCCAGCAGTTATGGAAGGGAGGACTATGGCTACACCTTC
TRBJ1-2 - 14 TRBV30 - CAWRAGTASYGYTF TGTGCCTGGAGGGCCGGGACGGCTTCCTATGGCTACACCTTC
TRBJ2-4 - 14 TRBV19 - CASSAGGIRDIKYF TGTGCCAGTAGTGCAGGGGGGATTCGGGACATTAAGTACTTC
TRBJ1-5 TRBD1 17 TRBV6-1 - CASSTGQGRGSNQPQHF TGTGCCAGCAGTACCGGACAGGGTCGGGGTAGCAATCAGCCCCAGCATTTT
TRBJ2-4 - 17 TRBV6-2/TRBV6-3 many CASSYELEESAKNIQYF TGTGCCAGCAGTTACGAACTGGAGGAATCAGCCAAAAACATTCAGTACTTC
TRBJ1-1 - 13 TRBV2 few CASSEEWDTEAFF TGTGCCAGCAGTGAGGAATGGGACACTGAAGCTTTCTTT
TRBJ2-5 - 13 TRBV12-3/TRBV12-4 many CASSLGDQETQYF TGTGCCAGCAGTTTAGGGGACCAAGAGACCCAGTACTTC
TRBJ1-1 TRBD1 16 TRBV24-1 many CATSDFSDRVSTEAFF TGTGCCACCAGTGATTTCTCGGACAGGGTGAGCACTGAAGCTTTCTTT
TRBJ1-1 - 14 TRBV6-5 many CASSVGGEGTEAFF TGTGCCAGCAGCGTCGGGGGCGAGGGAACTGAAGCTTTCTTT
TRBJ1-3 TRBD1 16 TRBV6-5 many CASSYGQGGSGNTIYF TGTGCCAGCAGTTACGGACAGGGCGGTTCTGGAAACACCATATATTTT
TRBJ1-1 - 12 TRBV29-1 many CSVGRGDTEAFF TGCAGCGTCGGCCGGGGCGACACTGAAGCTTTCTTT
TRBJ2-7 TRBD1 17 TRBV12-3/TRBV12-4 few CASSPDDWTGTSYEQYF TGTGCCAGCAGTCCCGATGACTGGACAGGGACATCCTACGAGCAGTACTTC
TRBJ1-5 - 16 TRBV6-1 - CASSSRTIGSNQPQHF TGTGCCAGCAGCTCCCGAACCATTGGTAGTAATCAGCCCCAGCATTTT
TRBJ1-1 - 14 TRBV12-3/TRBV12-4 - CASSTRGGLTEAFF TGTGCCAGCAGTACCAGGGGCGGGTTGACTGAAGCTTTCTTT
TRBJ2-7 - 15 TRBV7-9 many CASSLGVGHRYEQYF TGTGCCAGCAGCTTAGGCGTGGGACACCGATACGAGCAGTACTTC
TRBJ1-1 - 12 TRBV30 - CAWTGENTEAFF TGTGCCTGGACCGGGGAAAACACTGAAGCTTTCTTT
TRBJ1-1 - 15 TRBV6-1 - CASSEARAGAIGAFF TGTGCCAGCAGTGAAGCGCGTGCGGGGGCGATCGGAGCTTTCTTT
TRBJ2-7 - 16 TRBV28 few CASSFGAGLDSYEQYF TGTGCCAGCAGTTTTGGGGCAGGCCTAGACTCCTACGAGCAGTACTTC
TRBJ1-1 - 14 TRBV2 few CASSEQRVVTEAFF TGTGCCAGCAGTGAGCAAAGGGTCGTCACTGAAGCTTTCTTT
TRBJ1-5 - 14 TRBV20-1 many CSARLPYGNQPQHF TGCAGTGCTAGGTTGCCCTATGGCAATCAGCCCCAGCATTTT
TRBJ2-7 - 12 TRBV7-2 - CAISQGTYEQYF TGTGCCATCAGCCAGGGCACCTACGAGCAGTACTTC
TRBJ2-7 - 14 TRBV19 many CASRARDFPYEQYF TGTGCCAGTAGGGCGAGGGACTTTCCCTACGAGCAGTACTTC
TRBJ2-7 TRBD2 16 TRBV11-2 - CASSPRPGTTPHEQYF TGTGCCAGCAGTCCCCGGCCAGGGACTACTCCCCACGAGCAGTACTTC
TRBJ1-3 - 15 TRBV5-1 many CASSLAGAAGNTIYF TGCGCCAGCAGCTTGGCAGGGGCGGCGGGAAACACCATATATTTT
TRBJ1-1 TRBD1 15 TRBV28 few CASRKQGAGNTEAFF TGTGCCAGCAGAAAACAGGGGGCTGGGAACACTGAAGCTTTCTTT
TRBJ1-2 - 14 TRBV19 many CASRISRVNYGYTF TGTGCCAGTAGGATCTCACGGGTTAACTATGGCTACACCTTC
TRBJ1-2 - 14 TRBV6-1 - CASSEVSQTYGYTF TGTGCCAGCAGTGAAGTTAGCCAGACCTATGGCTACACCTTC
TRBJ2-6 - 16 TRBV5-4 - CASSLLTHSGANVLTF TGTGCCAGCAGCTTGCTCACACACTCTGGGGCCAACGTCCTGACTTTC
TRBJ2-7 TRBD1 15 TRBV18 - CASSPIRQGVYEQYF TGTGCCAGCTCACCAATAAGGCAGGGGGTCTACGAGCAGTACTTC
TRBJ2-5 TRBD1 19 TRBV6-2/TRBV6-3 - CASSSRDRGKVRYQETQYF TGTGCCAGCAGTTCCCGGGACAGGGGGAAAGTGAGGTACCAAGAGACCCAGTACTTC
TRBJ2-2 - 15 TRBV29-1 - CSVESAQTNTGELFF TGCAGCGTTGAGTCGGCGCAGACGAACACCGGGGAGCTGTTTTTT
TRBJ2-7 - 13 TRBV29-1 once CSVETVESYEQYF TGCAGCGTTGAAACAGTTGAGTCCTACGAGCAGTACTTC
TRBJ2-7 - 14 TRBV15 many CATSEVPDSYEQYF TGTGCCACCTCTGAGGTGCCGGACTCCTACGAGCAGTACTTC
TRBJ2-7 TRBD2 15 TRBV27 - CASSLLAVLSYEQYF TGTGCCAGCAGCCTACTAGCGGTCCTCTCCTACGAGCAGTACTTC
TRBJ1-1 TRBD1 14 TRBV6-1 many CASSKKQGASEAFF TGTGCCAGCAGCAAAAAACAGGGGGCCTCTGAAGCTTTCTTT
TRBJ1-1 - 13 TRBV6-1 - CASTSGFGTEAFF TGTGCCAGCACCTCAGGGTTTGGCACTGAAGCTTTCTTT
TRBJ1-2 - 14 TRBV7-2 many CASSLARGSGGYTF TGTGCCAGCAGCTTAGCGCGGGGATCGGGTGGCTACACCTTC
TRBJ1-2 - 11 TRBV29-1 many CSVEEGAGSTF TGCAGCGTTGAAGAGGGGGCAGGGTCCACCTTC
TRBJ1-1 TRBD1 14 TRBV7-8 many CASSSLDRPLHAFF TGTGCCAGCAGCTCCTTGGACAGGCCATTGCATGCTTTCTTT
TRBJ1-2 TRBD1 14 TRBV5-8 few CASSLGTGANGYTF TGTGCCAGCAGCCTCGGGACAGGGGCCAATGGCTACACCTTC
TRBJ1-5 TRBD1 16 TRBV20-1 - CSARVEGNRGDQPQHF TGCAGTGCTAGAGTTGAAGGTAACAGGGGGGATCAGCCCCAGCATTTT
TRBJ2-5 - 16 TRBV7-2 many CASSYYLTGGRETQYF TGTGCCAGCAGCTACTACCTAACGGGGGGCCGTGAGACCCAGTACTTC
TRBJ2-2 TRBD2 17 TRBV7-8 few CASSLVLAASGPGELFF TGTGCCAGCAGCTTAGTCCTGGCGGCTAGCGGGCCCGGGGAGCTGTTTTTT
TRBJ1-5 - 15 TRBV20-1 - CSALDRSDSNQPQHF TGCAGTGCTCTAGACAGGTCCGATAGCAATCAGCCCCAGCATTTT
TRBJ1-5 - 14 TRBV24-1 once CATSDGERHQPQHF TGTGCCACCAGTGATGGCGAGAGACATCAGCCCCAGCATTTT
TRBJ1-2 - 14 TRBV12-3/TRBV12-4 few CASSRIQAANGYTF TGTGCCAGCAGCCGGATCCAGGCGGCTAACGGCTACACCTTC
TRBJ2-7 TRBD1 16 TRBV6-2/TRBV6-3 once CASSYRWGQGIYEQYF TGTGCCAGCAGTTACAGGTGGGGACAGGGGATCTACGAGCAGTACTTC
TRBJ1-5 - 13 TRBV7-2 many CASSLVGGQPQHF TGTGCCAGCAGCTTAGTGGGGGGTCAGCCCCAGCATTTT
TRBJ2-7 - 12 TRBV14 many CASSQVRTEQYF TGTGCCAGCAGCCAAGTACGGACCGAGCAGTACTTC
TRBJ2-7 - 14 TRBV19 - CASSIGYRVFEQYF TGTGCCAGTAGTATTGGCTACAGGGTATTCGAGCAGTACTTC
TRBJ2-2 - 15 TRBV6-1 many CASTETQVRTGELFF TGTGCCAGCACTGAAACCCAGGTTCGCACCGGGGAGCTGTTTTTT
TRBJ2-5 - 15 TRBV19 many CASSPGGPGPETQYF TGTGCCAGTAGTCCCGGGGGCCCCGGTCCAGAGACCCAGTACTTC
TRBJ1-1 - 12 TRBV20-1 many CSARDRATEAFF TGCAGTGCTAGAGACAGGGCTACTGAAGCTTTCTTT
TRBJ2-7 TRBD1 17 TRBV28 once CASSRTGGRLGSYEQYF TGTGCCAGCTCACGGACAGGCGGACGGCTGGGCTCCTACGAGCAGTACTTC
TRBJ1-1 - 15 TRBV5-1 many CASNPGVVVDTEAFF TGCGCCAGCAACCCGGGGGTCGTCGTGGACACTGAAGCTTTCTTT
TRBJ2-1 - 13 TRBV11-2 - CASSLVPGGEQFF TGTGCCAGCAGCTTAGTCCCAGGTGGTGAGCAGTTCTTC
TRBJ2-7 - 14 TRBV6-2/TRBV6-3 many CASSYGAGGPSIHF TGTGCCAGCAGTTACGGGGCAGGTGGACCATCGATTCACTTC